This T cell receptor (beta chain) was captured by sequencing in a study of cytomegalovirus exposure and HLA in healthy donors. Germline V gene data show CDR1 as ENHRY and CDR2 as SYGVKD. The CDR3 spans 13 residues. Trimming took off 7 bases at V and 4 bases at J, with 10 bases between the two ends. In the PCR, 60 Vbeta and 13 Jbeta primers were used. Original analysis: Around 76 million unique TCR beta chains, 10 million to 14 million shared, were counted in a later analysis. The assay was immunoSEQ multiplex PCR, and TCRdb's table has in-frame clones only and misses some. V and J calls and clone size are copied from that table; D and trimming were computed from the DNA. The data hold some 130,000 clones, with 80% observed a single time. Regarding donors, all were healthy bone marrow donors.

The receptor comes from a man younger than 40 in good health and CMV-seronegative. The chain is built from TRBV10-3 and TRBJ1-4; D not resolved. What was sequenced was PBMCs. The CDR3: CAINQNSNEKLFF. DNA of the CDR3: TGTGCCATCAATCAGAACAGTAATGAAAAACTGTTTTTT.